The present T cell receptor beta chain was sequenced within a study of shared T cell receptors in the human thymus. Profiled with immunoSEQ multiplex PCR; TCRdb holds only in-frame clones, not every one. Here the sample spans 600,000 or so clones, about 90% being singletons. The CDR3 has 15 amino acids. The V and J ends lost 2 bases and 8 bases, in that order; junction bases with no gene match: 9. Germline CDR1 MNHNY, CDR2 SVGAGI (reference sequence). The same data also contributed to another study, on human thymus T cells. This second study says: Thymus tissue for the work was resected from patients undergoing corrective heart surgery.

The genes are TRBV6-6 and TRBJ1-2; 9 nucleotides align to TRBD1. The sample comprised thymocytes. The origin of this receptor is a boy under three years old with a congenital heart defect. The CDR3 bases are TGTGCCAGCAGTTACCGACCGGGACAGGGCTTGGGCTACACCTTC. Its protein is CASSYRPGQGLGYTF.